The present entry profiles one TCR beta chain with its context. Its ends do not fully match the called genes, so a read error is possible. The data stem from a study of cytomegalovirus exposure and HLA in healthy donors. It was with 60 Vbeta and 13 Jbeta primers that the PCR ran. Profiled with immunoSEQ multiplex PCR; TCRdb holds only in-frame clones, not every one. The sample yields 35,000 to 45,000 clones, about 47% seen once. Germline CDR1 is ENHRY and CDR2 is SYGVKD. The CDR3 length is 15 residues. The origin of this receptor is a human donor in good health. The rearrangement uses TRBV10-3 and TRBJ2-3; TRBD2 aligns across 7 bases. Input material: PBMCs. The CDR3 reads CASSGSAGGTDTQYF. The CDR3 coding sequence is TGTGCCAGCAGTGGGTCGGCGGGAGGCACAGATACGCAGTATTTT.